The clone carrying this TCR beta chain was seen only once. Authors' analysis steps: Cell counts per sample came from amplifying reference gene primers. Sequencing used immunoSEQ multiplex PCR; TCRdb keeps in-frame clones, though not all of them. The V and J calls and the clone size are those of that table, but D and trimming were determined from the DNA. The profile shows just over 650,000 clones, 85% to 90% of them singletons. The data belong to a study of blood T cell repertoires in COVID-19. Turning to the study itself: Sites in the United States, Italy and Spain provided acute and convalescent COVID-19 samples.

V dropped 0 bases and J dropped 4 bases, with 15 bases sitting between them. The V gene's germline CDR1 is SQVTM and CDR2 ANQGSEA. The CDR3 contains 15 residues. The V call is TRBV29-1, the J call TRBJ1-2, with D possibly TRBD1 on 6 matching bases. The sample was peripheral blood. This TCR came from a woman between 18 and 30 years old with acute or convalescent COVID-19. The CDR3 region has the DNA TGCAGCGTTGAAGAACGAAGCGGGGGCGGCTATGGCTACACCTTC. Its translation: CSVEERSGGGYGYTF.